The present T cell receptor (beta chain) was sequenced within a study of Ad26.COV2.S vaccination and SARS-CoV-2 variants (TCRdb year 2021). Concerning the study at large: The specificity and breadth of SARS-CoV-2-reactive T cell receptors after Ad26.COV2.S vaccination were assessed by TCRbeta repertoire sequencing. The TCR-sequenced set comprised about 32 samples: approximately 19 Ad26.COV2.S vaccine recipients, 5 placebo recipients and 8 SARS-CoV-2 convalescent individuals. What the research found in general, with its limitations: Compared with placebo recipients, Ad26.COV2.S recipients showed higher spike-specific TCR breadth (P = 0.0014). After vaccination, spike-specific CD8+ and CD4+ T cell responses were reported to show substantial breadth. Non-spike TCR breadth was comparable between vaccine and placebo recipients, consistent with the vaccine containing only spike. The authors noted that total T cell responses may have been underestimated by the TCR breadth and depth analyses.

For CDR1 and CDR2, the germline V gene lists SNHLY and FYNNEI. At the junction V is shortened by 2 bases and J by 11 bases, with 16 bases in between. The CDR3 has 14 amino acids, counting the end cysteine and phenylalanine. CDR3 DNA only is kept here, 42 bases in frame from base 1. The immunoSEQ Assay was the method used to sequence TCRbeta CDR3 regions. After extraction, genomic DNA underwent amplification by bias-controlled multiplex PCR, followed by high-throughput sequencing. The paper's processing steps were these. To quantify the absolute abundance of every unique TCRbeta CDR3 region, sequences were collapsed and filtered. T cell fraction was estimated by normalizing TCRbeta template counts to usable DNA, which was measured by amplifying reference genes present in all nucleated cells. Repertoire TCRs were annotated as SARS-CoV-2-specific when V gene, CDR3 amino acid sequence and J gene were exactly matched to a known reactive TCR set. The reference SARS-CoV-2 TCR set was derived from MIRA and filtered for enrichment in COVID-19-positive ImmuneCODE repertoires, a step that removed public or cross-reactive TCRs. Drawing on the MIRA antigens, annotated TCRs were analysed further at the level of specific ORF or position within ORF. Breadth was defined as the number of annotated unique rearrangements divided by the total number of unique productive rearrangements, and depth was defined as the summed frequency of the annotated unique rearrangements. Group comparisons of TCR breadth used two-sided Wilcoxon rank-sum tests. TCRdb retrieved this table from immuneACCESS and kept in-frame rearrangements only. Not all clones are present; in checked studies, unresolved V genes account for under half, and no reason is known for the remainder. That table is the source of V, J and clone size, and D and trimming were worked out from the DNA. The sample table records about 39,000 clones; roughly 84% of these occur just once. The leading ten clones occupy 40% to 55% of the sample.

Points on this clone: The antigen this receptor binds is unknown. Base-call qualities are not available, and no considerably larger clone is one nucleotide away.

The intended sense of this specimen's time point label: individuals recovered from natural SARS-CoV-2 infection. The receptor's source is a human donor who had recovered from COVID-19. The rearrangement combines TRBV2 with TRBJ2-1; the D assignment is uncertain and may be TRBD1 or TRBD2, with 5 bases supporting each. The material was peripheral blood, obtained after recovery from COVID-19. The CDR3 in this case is CASSEFVGDVQQFF. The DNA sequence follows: TGTGCCAGCAGTGAATTTGTAGGGGACGTCCAGCAGTTCTTC.